The 19 T cell receptor beta chains reported below all come from one sample, sequenced in a study of T cells in Graves' hyperthyroidism and ophthalmopathy. Researchers took RNA transcripts and amplified the TCR beta CDR3 regions from them. A set of HTBI primers served as the primers for a first-round RT-PCR of the TCR CDR3. TCRdb re-called the multiplex PCR reads with MiXCR, one entry per CDR3 protein. In the table there are hundreds of thousands of distinct CDR3 sequences, roughly 14% of which are singletons. Source material: blood. These receptors came from a woman between 40 and 55 years old with Graves' ophthalmopathy.

This clonotype was observed a few times. The chain recombines TRBV18 with TRBJ2-5; maybe TRBD1 (6 bases). Germline V lookup: CDR1 KGHSH, CDR2 LQKENI. The CDR3 is 13 amino acids. Trimming removed 7 bases from V and 2 bases from J, with 11 bases in between. In nucleotides, the CDR3 is TGTGCCAGCTTCAGGACAGTTCAAGAGACCCAGTACTTC. This sequence encodes CASFRTVQETQYF.

Many counts were recorded for this clonotype. The rearrangement joins TRBV14 to TRBJ1-1, with unresolved D. Trimming cost V 7 bases and J 4 bases, with 19 bases left between them. From germline, CDR1 is SGHDN and CDR2 FVKESK. The CDR3 consists of 15 residues. The CDR3: CASKDGRWSGTEAFF. The CDR3 coding sequence is TGTGCCAGCAAGGACGGACGATGGTCCGGCACTGAAGCTTTCTTT.

This clonotype has a count of ten or more. The CDR3: CASSPGLAKTYEQYF. DNA for the CDR3: TGTGCCAGCAGTCCCGGACTAGCGAAGACCTACGAGCAGTACTTC. The chain employs TRBV12-3 or TRBV12-4 and TRBJ2-7; 9 bases line up with TRBD2. This CDR3 spans 15 amino acids. V lost 5 bases to trimming and J lost 2 bases; unmatched junction nucleotides: 7.

This clonotype was seen a few times. The rearrangement uses TRBV4-3 and TRBJ2-7; TRBD2 agrees at 8 bases. V was pared by 3 bases and J by 0 bases, with 4 bases of the junction left unmatched. This CDR3 is 15 amino acids long. Germline CDR1 LGHNA, CDR2 YSLEER. CDR3 region: CASSHSGTSSYEQYF. CDR3 nucleotides: TGCGCCAGCAGCCACTCGGGGACTAGCTCCTACGAGCAGTACTTC.

A note on this clonotype: A much larger clone lies a single base off, so this may be a read error. This rearrangement joins TRBV19 to TRBJ1-5; TRBD1 matches at 7 bases. The germline V gene has CDR1 LNHDA and CDR2 SQIVND (reference sequence). V shed 7 bases, J shed 3 bases, and the junction held 3 bases outside the gene matches. There are 13 residues in the CDR3. This CDR3 reads CASNDRDNQPQHF. The CDR3 DNA reads TGTGCCAGTAATGACAGGGACAATCAGCCCCAGCATTTT.

This clonotype showed up many times. The CDR3 is CSAERREEGETQYF. CDR3 coding DNA: TGCAGTGCGGAACGGCGGGAGGAGGGGGAGACCCAGTACTTC. The chain is built from TRBV20-1 and TRBJ2-5, with 8 bases fitting TRBD2. The CDR3 is made up of 14 amino acids. Unmatched junction bases numbered 11, after V lost 6 bases and J lost 5 bases. Germline V gene sequence: CDR1 DFQATT, CDR2 SNEGSKA (reference sequence).

This clonotype has a count of ten or more. V is TRBV2 and J is TRBJ2-5; possible D gene TRBD2, 5 bases. Germline V gene sequence: CDR1 SNHLY, CDR2 FYNNEI. CDR3 length: 13 residues. Trimming shortened V by 2 bases and J by 3 bases, and 7 bases separated the two germline ends. The DNA for the CDR3 is TGTGCCAGCAGTGAACCGGAGGAAGAGACCCAGTACTTC. Translated: CASSEPEEETQYF.

This clonotype was recorded a few times. This chain joins TRBV28 and TRBJ1-1; the match to TRBD1 covers 9 bases. This CDR3 has 13 amino acids. V was clipped by 5 bases and J by 7 bases; unmatched bases: 5. CDR1 is MDHEN and CDR2 is SYDVKM in the germline V gene. CDR3 DNA: TGTGCCAGCAGTCCCCCGGGACAGGGTGAAGCTTTCTTT. Translation: CASSPPGQGEAFF.

Many counts were recorded for this clonotype. J is TRBJ1-2 and V is TRBV6-2 or TRBV6-3, with TRBD1 as a possible D gene (5 bases). CDR3 length: 14 residues. Germline assignment: CDR1 MNHEY and CDR2 SVGEGT. V was trimmed by 10 bases and J by 2 bases, leaving 17 bases between them. CDR3 DNA sequence: TGTGCCACCATCTCCGGGACGGTGAACTATGGCTACACCTTC. Protein: CATISGTVNYGYTF.

This clonotype was found a few times. This chain joins TRBV11-1 and TRBJ2-3; TRBD2 might be the D (6 bases). CDR1 SGHAT and CDR2 FQDESV come from the germline V gene (reference sequence). The V end was cut by 2 bases, the J end by 2 bases, with 20 bases between. The CDR3 runs to 18 residues. CDR3 region: CASSLSRAGPTYTDTQYF. For the CDR3, the DNA is TGTGCCAGCAGCTTATCTCGCGCGGGACCGACATACACAGATACGCAGTATTTT.

This clonotype was seen repeatedly, ten times or more. The J gene is TRBJ1-5, the V gene TRBV6-1; 10 positions agree with TRBD1. With 3 bases clipped from V and 8 bases from J, the junction kept 4 bases outside the gene matches. This CDR3 has 14 amino acids. CDR1 is MNHNS, CDR2 SASEGT, per germline. The CDR3 DNA is TGTGCCAGCAGTGAGACAGGGGGCCTAGAGCCCCAGCATTTT. Translation: CASSETGGLEPQHF.

This sequence joins TRBV11-3 and TRBJ2-2; D is unclear. V was cut by 1 base and J by 6 bases, with 12 bases left in between. The CDR3 is made up of 15 amino acids. CDR1 SGHNT and CDR2 YENEEA come from the germline V gene. In DNA, the CDR3 is TGTGCCAGCAGCTTAGTCGCAGGACGGGCCGGGGAGCTGTTTTTT. Its translation is CASSLVAGRAGELFF.

This clonotype was seen repeatedly, ten times or more. This chain links TRBV11-2 with TRBJ2-7, with D unresolved. The CDR3 covers 13 residues. Looked up from germline, CDR1 is SGHAT and CDR2 is FQNNGV. V lost 5 bases, J lost 0 bases, and 8 bases lay in between. In DNA form, the CDR3 reads TGTGCCAGCAGCCCCAGGAACTCCTACGAGCAGTACTTC. Amino acids: CASSPRNSYEQYF.

This clonotype came up many times. The chain uses TRBV28 and TRBJ2-7; a possible D gene is TRBD2 (5 bases). Trimming cost V 7 bases and J 2 bases, with 9 bases left between them. CDR3 size: 12 residues. Per the germline V gene, CDR1 is MDHEN and CDR2 is SYDVKM. This chain's CDR3 is CASTGSTYEQYF. The CDR3 coding sequence is TGTGCCAGCACGGGGTCCACCTACGAGCAGTACTTC.

This clonotype was seen ten or more times. This sequence joins TRBV19 and TRBJ2-1, with 7 positions matching TRBD1. Trimming cost V 3 bases and J 4 bases; bases outside gene matches: 6. The germline gives CDR1 LNHDA, CDR2 SQIVND (reference sequence). The CDR3 length is 15 residues. The CDR3 loop reads CASSIYSDRYNEQFF. CDR3 nucleotide sequence: TGTGCCAGTAGTATTTACTCGGACAGGTACAATGAGCAGTTCTTC.

The chain joins TRBV11-2 to TRBJ1-1; weak D call: TRBD1 (6 bases). The CDR3 contains 13 residues. Trimming took 7 bases from V and 6 from J, leaving 15 bases between them. Germline CDR1 is SGHAT and CDR2 is FQNNGV. Here the CDR3 DNA reads TGTGCCAGCACCAGAGGGGGGGACCCTGAAGCTTTCTTT. As protein: CASTRGGDPEAFF.

This clonotype has at least ten counts. The chain couples TRBV28 to TRBJ1-1; 10 bases fit TRBD1. The germline gives CDR1 MDHEN, CDR2 SYDVKM. V lost 4 bases, J lost 5 bases, and 10 bases stayed unmatched. The CDR3 has 16 amino acids. CDR3 residues: CASSYDRGRFRTEAFF. For the CDR3, the DNA is TGTGCCAGCAGTTACGACAGGGGGCGTTTTCGGACTGAAGCTTTCTTT.

This clonotype was picked up many times. This chain links TRBV19 with TRBJ1-1; D not certain. V lost 5 bases and J 1 base, leaving 11 bases between the germline ends. CDR3 size: 14 residues. Germline loops: CDR1 LNHDA, CDR2 SQIVND (reference sequence). The CDR3 sequence: CASSFRGTNTEAFF. The CDR3 nucleotides are TGTGCCAGTAGTTTCCGGGGAACGAACACTGAAGCTTTCTTT. Filled out from reference TRBV19 and TRBJ1-1, the complete variable domain reads DGGITQSPKYLFRKEGQNVTLSCEQNLNHDAMYWYRQDPGQGLRLIYYSQIVNDFQKGDIAEGYSVSREKKESFPLTVTSAQKNPTAFYLCASSFRGTNTEAFFGQGTRLTVV.

This clonotype was recorded many times. The rearrangement uses TRBV6-1 and TRBJ2-7, with D tentatively TRBD1 (6 bases). CDR3 length: 15 residues. Germline CDR1 MNHNS, CDR2 SASEGT. V dropped 6 bases and J dropped 2 bases, with 17 bases sitting between them. CDR3 in amino acids: CASSHGTLGAYEQYF. The CDR3 nucleotides are TGTGCCAGCAGCCACGGGACACTCGGAGCCTACGAGCAGTACTTC.